These 28 T cell receptor beta chains share one sample of origin, sequenced in a study of blood T cell repertoires in COVID-19. Sequencing was performed with immunoSEQ multiplex PCR; in TCRdb, only in-frame clones are kept and a portion is missing. Here the sample spans 45,000 to 55,000 clones, 90% being singletons. Material for sequencing was peripheral blood. These receptor sequences come from a human donor in a cohort sampled during active COVID-19.

The chain has TRBV3-1 (or the pseudogene TRBV3-2) and TRBJ1-5; unclear D gene. The length of the CDR3 is 15 residues. Germline V lookup: CDR1 LGHDT, CDR2 YNNKEL (reference sequence). Trimming took off 0 bases at V and 7 bases at J, with 13 bases between the two ends. CDR3 amino acids: CASSQDSGSGQPQHF. CDR3 bases: TGTGCCAGCAGCCAAGACTCCGGGAGCGGACAGCCCCAGCATTTT.

The chain combines TRBV7-2 with TRBJ1-4; the D is unclear. V shed 2 bases and J shed 7 bases, with 8 bases lying between them. The CDR3 sequence is 13 residues long. The germline CDR1 and CDR2 sequences are SGHTA and FQGNSA. Written as DNA, the CDR3 is TGTGCCAGCAGCTTAACTGCGGGTGAAAAACTGTTTTTT. This codes for CASSLTAGEKLFF.

The chain joins TRBV19 to TRBJ1-4, with D uncertain. Between the trimmed V and J ends, which lost 3 bases and 6 bases, there was a span of 17 bases. The CDR3 loop spans 16 amino acids. Germline V gene data show CDR1 as LNHDA and CDR2 as SQIVND (reference sequence). CDR3 DNA sequence: TGTGCCAGTAGTATGGGCAGGTTAAACGGGGATGAAAAACTGTTTTTT. This translates into CASSMGRLNGDEKLFF.

The chain has TRBV6-5 and TRBJ2-5; D not resolved. Germline CDR1 MNHEY, CDR2 SVGAGI. CDR3 length: 14 amino acids. Between the trimmed V and J ends, which lost 5 bases and 2 bases, there was a span of 12 bases. The DNA of the CDR3 is TGTGCCAGCAGTAGTCTTGGCATACAAGAGACCCAGTACTTC. The encoded protein is CASSSLGIQETQYF.

The rearrangement joins TRBV3-1 (or the pseudogene TRBV3-2) to TRBJ1-2; D gene unclear. With 3 bases removed from V and 4 bases from J, the gap between germline ends came to 15 bases. Germline V gene lookup returns CDR1 LGHDT and CDR2 YNNKEL (reference sequence). The CDR3 is made up of 15 amino acids. The CDR3 nucleotides read TGTGCCAGCAGCCAGTACGGAGAACCCTTCTATGGCTACACCTTC. As protein: CASSQYGEPFYGYTF.

The V call is TRBV2, the J call TRBJ2-7, with D possibly matching TRBD1 (6 bases). From germline, CDR1 is SNHLY and CDR2 FYNNEI. The CDR3 extends over 15 amino acids. Trimming pared 7 bases from V and 5 bases from J, leaving 21 bases between. The CDR3 is CASNNPGHTRHEQYF. For the CDR3, the DNA is TGTGCCAGCAACAATCCGGGACATACGAGACACGAGCAGTACTTC. Full variable domain (outside the CDR3, taken from reference TRBV2 and TRBJ2-7): EPEVTQTPSHQVTQMGQEVILRCVPISNHLYFYWYRQILGQKVEFLVSFYNNEISEKSEIFDDQFSVERPDGSNFTLKIRSTKLEDSAMYFCASNNPGHTRHEQYFGPGTRLTVT.

The chain has TRBV19 and TRBJ1-5; D remains unclear. Germline loops: CDR1 LNHDA, CDR2 SQIVND (reference sequence). This CDR3 has 16 residues. With 0 bases removed from V and 10 bases from J, the gap between germline ends came to 19 bases. CDR3 amino acids: CASSIDWPGPIVPQHF. The CDR3 bases are TGTGCCAGTAGTATAGATTGGCCAGGCCCCATCGTACCCCAGCATTTT.

The CDR3 DNA is TGTGCCAGCTCAGCGGGGGCCAACGTCCTGACTTTC. This translates into CASSAGANVLTF. The chain recombines TRBV19 with TRBJ2-6; D uncertain. V lost 9 bases, J lost 4 bases, and 7 bases lay in between. The CDR3 has 12 amino acids. CDR1 and CDR2 from the germline V gene are LNHDA and SQIVND (reference sequence).

V usage is TRBV3-1 (or the pseudogene TRBV3-2) and J usage is TRBJ2-4, with 9 nucleotides matching TRBD2. J was trimmed by 7 bases and V by 3 bases; bases with no gene match: 10. CDR3 length: 16 residues. CDR1 and CDR2 (germline): LGHDT, YNNKEL (reference sequence). The CDR3 region has the DNA TGTGCCAGCAGCCAGATTCCGGGACTAGCCCGGAACATTCAGTACTTC. Translated: CASSQIPGLARNIQYF.

This chain joins TRBV5-1 and TRBJ1-4, with TRBD1 matching over 11 bases. V gave up 4 bases and J gave up 10 bases; unmatched junction bases: 12. Germline CDR1 is SGHRS and CDR2 is YFSETQ. CDR3 length equals 16 residues. DNA of the CDR3: TGCGCCAGCAGCCCCGCCGCTGGACAGGGGGCCGGAAAACTGTTTTTT. The encoded protein is CASSPAAGQGAGKLFF.

The rearrangement uses TRBV5-4 and TRBJ2-3; D not certain. Germline values: CDR1 SGHNT, CDR2 YYREEE (reference sequence). V was clipped by 3 bases and J by 3 bases, with 5 bases between them. CDR3 size: 12 residues. CDR3 bases: TGTGCCAGCAGCTCCCCGACAGATACGCAGTATTTT. Protein sequence: CASSSPTDTQYF.

The CDR3 sequence: CASSPARRGLGSPLHF. DNA for the CDR3: TGTGCCAGCAGCCCCGCCCGACGAGGGCTGGGGTCACCCCTCCACTTT. The chain recombines TRBV3-1 (or the pseudogene TRBV3-2) with TRBJ1-6, with D hard to call. The V gene's germline CDR1 is LGHDT and CDR2 YNNKEL (reference sequence). The V and J ends lost 4 bases and 10 bases respectively, with 20 bases between them. The length of the CDR3 is 16 residues.

The chain recombines TRBV12-5 with TRBJ2-1, with D possibly being TRBD2 (5 bases). V lost 8 bases and J lost 0, with 17 bases in between. CDR1 and CDR2 from the germline V gene are LGHNT and FRNRAP. The CDR3 runs to 16 residues. CDR3 DNA sequence: TGTGCTAGTTCCCTCTCCGGCGGGCTCTCCTACAATGAGCAGTTCTTC. It yields the protein CASSLSGGLSYNEQFF.

The chain has TRBV29-1 and TRBJ2-2; D might be TRBD2 (5 bases). V was pared by 7 bases and J by 8 bases, with 14 bases between. The CDR3 contains 12 residues. The germline gives CDR1 SQVTM, CDR2 ANQGSEA. The CDR3 loop reads CSARDLGGELFF. In nucleotides, the CDR3 is TGCAGCGCTCGGGATTTAGGGGGGGAGCTGTTTTTT.

The chain uses TRBV5-1 and TRBJ2-3, with D perhaps matching TRBD1 (6 bases). The CDR3 has 14 residues. Looked up from germline, CDR1 is SGHRS and CDR2 is YFSETQ. V lost 3 bases, J lost 3 bases, and 11 bases lay in between. The CDR3: CASSSGRGTDTQYF. The CDR3 DNA reads as TGCGCCAGCAGCTCTGGCAGGGGTACAGATACGCAGTATTTT.

The J gene is TRBJ1-2, the V gene TRBV19; D is undetermined. The CDR3 sequence is 13 residues long. The germline V gene encodes CDR1 LNHDA and CDR2 SQIVND (reference sequence). With 5 bases removed from V and 3 bases from J, the gap between germline ends came to 10 bases. In DNA, the CDR3 is TGTGCCAGTAGTGACAACCCTTACTATGGCTACACCTTC. This sequence encodes CASSDNPYYGYTF.

The chain links TRBV2 to TRBJ2-1; 7 bases map to TRBD2. J lost 9 bases, V lost 4 bases, and 9 bases had no gene match. Germline CDR1 reads SNHLY; CDR2 reads FYNNEI. The CDR3 is 14 amino acids. The CDR3 loop reads CASSGEREGFEQFF. The CDR3 region has the DNA TGTGCCAGCAGTGGGGAGCGGGAAGGTTTTGAGCAGTTCTTC.

The rearrangement links TRBV5-1 to TRBJ2-3, with 7 positions matching TRBD1. The germline V gene has CDR1 SGHRS and CDR2 YFSETQ. The trim removed 2 bases at V and 4 bases at J, leaving 10 bases unmatched. This CDR3 has 16 amino acids. CDR3 coding DNA: TGCGCCAGCAGCTTTGACAACAGGGGAGCCTCAGATACGCAGTATTTT. Encoded protein: CASSFDNRGASDTQYF. Based on the CDR3 plus reference TRBV5-1 and TRBJ2-3, the full variable domain is KAGVTQTPRYLIKTRGQQVTLSCSPISGHRSVSWYQQTPGQGLQFLFEYFSETQRNKGNFPGRFSGRQFSNSRSEMNVSTLELGDSALYLCASSFDNRGASDTQYFGPGTRLTVL.

The CDR3 spells CASSARETQYF. The CDR3 nucleotides are TGCGCCAGCAGTGCCAGGGAGACCCAGTACTTC. The gene calls are TRBV10-2 and TRBJ2-5; unclear D gene. V shed 4 bases and J shed 5 bases, with 5 bases lying between them. CDR1 is WSHSY and CDR2 is SAAADI in the germline V gene. The CDR3 contains 11 residues.

The rearrangement links TRBV11-2 to TRBJ1-1; D is undetermined. Germline CDR1 SGHAT, CDR2 FQNNGV. This CDR3 region has 14 residues. Trimming took off 5 bases at V and 1 base at J, with 11 bases between the two ends. The CDR3 is CASSPRVSNTEAFF. CDR3 DNA: TGTGCCAGCAGCCCCCGGGTTTCGAACACTGAAGCTTTCTTT.

The table lists this clone with a count of one. The V call is TRBV6-1, the J call TRBJ2-7, with 9 bases aligning to TRBD2. Germline V gene sequence: CDR1 MNHNS, CDR2 SASEGT. This CDR3 has 15 amino acids. The V segment lost 3 bases and the J segment 2 bases; nucleotides outside the gene matches: 5. This CDR3 reads CASSDRREGAYEQYF. The CDR3 region has the DNA TGTGCCAGCAGTGATAGGCGGGAGGGGGCCTACGAGCAGTACTTC.

V usage is TRBV7-8 and J usage is TRBJ1-6; perhaps TRBD1 as D (6 bases). The germline V gene encodes CDR1 SGHVS and CDR2 FQNEAQ. The V end was cut by 1 base, the J end by 4 bases, with 11 bases between. There are 16 residues in the CDR3. The CDR3 protein is CASSLGVRGYNSPLHF. The CDR3 region has the DNA TGTGCCAGCAGCTTAGGTGTCAGGGGTTATAATTCACCCCTCCACTTT.

This chain uses TRBV6-4 with TRBJ2-3, with 7 bases lining up with TRBD2. This CDR3 has 14 residues. The V segment lost 10 bases and the J segment 3 bases; nucleotides outside the gene matches: 10. CDR1 and CDR2 from the germline V gene are MRHNA and SNTAGT. In DNA form, the CDR3 reads TGTGCCACCTCAGTGGCGGGAGTTACAGATACGCAGTATTTT. This encodes CATSVAGVTDTQYF.

V and J are TRBV2 and TRBJ1-4; D possibly corresponds to TRBD1 (5 bases). V was pared by 4 bases and J by 8 bases, with 17 bases between. Germline values: CDR1 SNHLY, CDR2 FYNNEI. The CDR3 contains 15 residues. The CDR3 DNA follows: TGTGCCAGCAGTGTAAACGCAGGGTTTCGGGAAAAACTGTTTTTT. Protein: CASSVNAGFREKLFF.

The V gene is TRBV11-2, the J gene TRBJ2-7, with D maybe TRBD2 (5 bases). The CDR3 contains 15 residues. V was shortened by 5 bases and J by 0 bases, with 14 bases between the two germline ends. Germline V gene sequence: CDR1 SGHAT, CDR2 FQNNGV. CDR3 sequence reads: CASSARGSSSYEQYF. The CDR3 bases are TGTGCCAGCAGCGCACGGGGAAGTAGCTCCTACGAGCAGTACTTC. Using reference TRBV11-2 and TRBJ2-7 for the parts outside the CDR3, the full variable domain is EAGVAQSPRYKIIEKRQSVAFWCNPISGHATLYWYQQILGQGPKLLIQFQNNGVVDDSQLPKDRFSAERLKGVDSTLKIQPAKLEDSAVYLCASSARGSSSYEQYFGPGTRLTVT.

This clone was seen just once. This sequence joins TRBV7-9 and TRBJ2-5; possible D gene TRBD1, 6 bases. The V and J ends lost 1 base and 3 bases respectively, with 9 bases between them. Per germline, CDR1 SEHNR and CDR2 FQNEAQ (reference sequence). There are 14 residues in the CDR3. Here the CDR3 reads CASSLGGLEETQYF. The CDR3 bases are TGTGCCAGCAGCTTAGGGGGGCTAGAAGAGACCCAGTACTTC.

The chain combines TRBV20-1 with TRBJ2-7; D not resolved. Germline values: CDR1 DFQATT, CDR2 SNEGSKA (reference sequence). The CDR3 has 11 amino acids. The V gene lost 3 bases and the J gene lost 6 bases, with 9 bases spanning the gap. The CDR3 region is CSASRSIEQYF. In nucleotides, the CDR3 is TGCAGTGCTAGCCGTTCTATCGAGCAGTACTTC.

V is TRBV4-2 and J is TRBJ2-2; perhaps TRBD2 as D (6 bases). Germline assignment: CDR1 LGHNA and CDR2 YNFKEQ. The CDR3 loop spans 15 amino acids. Trimming left V 1 base short and J 7 bases short, with 13 bases between. Written as DNA, the CDR3 is TGTGCCAGCAGCCAAGGAGGGCGGAGGGACGGGGAGCTGTTTTTT. It is translated as CASSQGGRRDGELFF.